These 26 T cell receptor beta chains share one sample of origin, sequenced in a study of blood T cell repertoires in COVID-19. TCRdb keeps only in-frame clones here, not all; method: immunoSEQ multiplex PCR. The table shows roughly 68,000 clones, with 79% occurring only once. The source material was peripheral blood. The source of these receptors is a woman in her fifties or sixties with acute or convalescent COVID-19.

The chain joins TRBV11-1 to TRBJ1-6; possibly TRBD1 for D (6 bases). The CDR3 spans 15 residues. V gave up 5 bases and J gave up 4 bases, with 12 bases separating them. Germline V gives CDR1 SGHAT, CDR2 FQDESV (reference sequence). The CDR3 DNA is TGTGCCAGCAGCCCAGGACAGCTTTATAATTCACCCCTCCACTTT. Protein: CASSPGQLYNSPLHF. Full variable domain (missing parts from reference TRBV11-1 and TRBJ1-6): EAEVAQSPRYKITEKSQAVAFWCDPISGHATLYWYRQILGQGPELLVQFQDESVVDDSQLPKDRFSAERLKGVDSTLKIQPAELGDSAMYLCASSPGQLYNSPLHFGNGTRLTVT.

The chain is built from TRBV28 and TRBJ2-3; TRBD2 might be the D (5 bases). CDR3 length: 13 residues. Trimming pared 2 bases from V and 2 bases from J, leaving 5 bases between. CDR1 and CDR2 from the germline V gene are MDHEN and SYDVKM. CDR3 nucleotides: TGTGCCAGCAGTTTAGGACTCACAGATACGCAGTATTTT. This codes for CASSLGLTDTQYF.

The V call is TRBV4-1, the J call TRBJ1-3, with D perhaps TRBD1 (6 bases). The CDR3 extends over 16 amino acids. Germline V gene lookup returns CDR1 MGHRA and CDR2 YSYEKL. Trimming pared 0 bases from V and 1 base from J, leaving 10 bases between. CDR3 sequence: CASSQDRGASGNTIYF. CDR3 nucleotide sequence: TGCGCCAGCAGCCAAGATCGGGGGGCGTCTGGAAACACCATATATTTT.

The V gene is TRBV10-3, the J gene TRBJ1-2, with a tentative D call TRBD1 (5 bases). Germline V gene sequence: CDR1 ENHRY, CDR2 SYGVKD. This CDR3 contains 13 residues. Trimming stripped 3 bases from V and 3 bases from J, with 8 bases between. CDR3 residues: CAISDRVDYGYTF. The CDR3 region has the DNA TGTGCCATCAGTGACAGGGTGGACTATGGCTACACCTTC.

This clone has only a few counts. V is TRBV7-3 and J is TRBJ2-3, with D possibly matching TRBD1 (5 bases). Germline CDR1 and CDR2: SGHTA and FQGTGA. With 5 bases removed from V and 5 bases from J, the gap between germline ends came to 8 bases. This CDR3 spans 12 amino acids. The CDR3 nucleotides are TGTGCCAGCAGCCTAGGGGTAGATACGCAGTATTTT. Translated, it gives CASSLGVDTQYF.

The chain carries TRBV6-5 and TRBJ1-1, with TRBD1 matching over 8 bases. Germline CDR1 is MNHEY and CDR2 is SVGAGI. This CDR3 has 13 amino acids. V dropped 10 bases and J dropped 0; count of bases not matched to a gene: 4. The CDR3 nucleotides read TGTGCCACCCGGACAGGGATGAACACTGAAGCTTTCTTT. This sequence encodes CATRTGMNTEAFF.

The V call is TRBV7-2, the J call TRBJ2-5; perhaps TRBD2 as D (5 bases). This CDR3 comprises 14 residues. V was shortened by 9 bases and J by 5 bases, with 19 bases between the two germline ends. CDR1 and CDR2 from the germline V gene are SGHTA and FQGNSA. CDR3 in DNA: TGTGCCAGGGACCGGGATCCCGGTCGGGAGACCCAGTACTTC. This translates into CARDRDPGRETQYF.

The CDR3: CASSVVTSGGYNEQFF. CDR3 nucleotides: TGTGCCAGCAGTGTGGTAACTAGCGGGGGCTACAATGAGCAGTTCTTC. This chain joins TRBV6-4 and TRBJ2-1; TRBD2 matches at 11 bases. Germline-derived CDR1 and CDR2 are MRHNA and SNTAGT. Unmatched junction bases numbered 5, after V lost 4 bases and J lost 3 bases. The CDR3 loop spans 16 amino acids.

In its sample, this clone was seen once. This rearrangement joins TRBV7-2 to TRBJ2-5; TRBD2 agrees at 11 bases. Germline CDR1 is SGHTA and CDR2 is FQGNSA. The V and J ends lost 0 bases and 5 bases, in that order; junction bases with no gene match: 11. The CDR3 totals 18 residues. The CDR3 protein is CASSLALQGSSGRETQYF. In nucleotides, the CDR3 is TGTGCCAGCAGCTTAGCCCTCCAGGGTTCTAGCGGGAGGGAGACCCAGTACTTC.

The chain is built from TRBV7-2 and TRBJ2-1; 7 bases fit TRBD2. J lost 4 bases, V lost 3 bases, and 6 bases had no gene match. Per the germline V gene, CDR1 is SGHTA and CDR2 is FQGNSA. The CDR3 totals 15 residues. DNA of the CDR3: TGTGCCAGCAGCTTTAGTAGCGGGTGGTACAATGAGCAGTTCTTC. This gives the protein CASSFSSGWYNEQFF.

This clone showed up just a few times. The chain carries TRBV9 and TRBJ2-1; tentatively, D is TRBD2 (7 bases). Germline values: CDR1 SGDLS, CDR2 YYNGEE. The CDR3 contains 12 residues. With 4 bases removed from V and 12 bases from J, the gap between germline ends came to 14 bases. CDR3 protein: CASSPGGRGQFF. The CDR3 DNA reads TGTGCCAGCAGCCCCGGGGGGCGGGGGCAGTTCTTC.

The chain uses TRBV5-1 and TRBJ2-3, with D possibly being TRBD1 (6 bases). The ends were cut back, 1 base at V and 1 base at J, with 13 bases in the middle. Germline values: CDR1 SGHRS, CDR2 YFSETQ. The CDR3 has 16 amino acids. CDR3 DNA sequence: TGCGCCAGCAGCTTGCCGACAGGAGATCGCACAGATACGCAGTATTTT. Translation: CASSLPTGDRTDTQYF.

This clone was detected a few times. The genes are TRBV19 and TRBJ2-2; no clear D. V lost 2 bases and J 0 bases, leaving 10 bases between the germline ends. The CDR3 totals 16 residues. The germline V gene has CDR1 LNHDA and CDR2 SQIVND (reference sequence). The CDR3 is CASSIIRVANTGELFF. In DNA form, the CDR3 reads TGTGCCAGTAGTATAATTCGGGTGGCGAACACCGGGGAGCTGTTTTTT.

This clone turned up a few times. The chain uses TRBV7-8 and TRBJ1-2; TRBD1 might be the D (5 bases). V lost 5 bases and J 5 bases, leaving 9 bases between the germline ends. The CDR3 runs 12 residues. The germline V gene encodes CDR1 SGHVS and CDR2 FQNEAQ. This chain's CDR3 is CASSLPGYGYTF. The CDR3 nucleotides are TGTGCCAGCAGCCTTCCAGGGTATGGCTACACCTTC.

The V and J genes are TRBV7-9 and TRBJ1-5; TRBD1 matches 9 bases. CDR1 SEHNR and CDR2 FQNEAQ come from the germline V gene (reference sequence). J gave up 1 base and V 2 bases, and 3 bases lay outside the gene matches. The CDR3 sequence is 16 residues long. The CDR3 nucleotides are TGTGCCAGCAGCTTAACCGGACAGGGGAGCAATCAGCCCCAGCATTTT. Encoded protein: CASSLTGQGSNQPQHF.

The rearrangement joins TRBV20-1 to TRBJ2-7; unclear D gene. V shed 3 bases and J shed 5 bases, with 14 bases lying between them. Germline-derived CDR1 and CDR2 are DFQATT and SNEGSKA (reference sequence). There are 13 residues in the CDR3. CDR3 loop: CSASTLVPHEQYF. The CDR3 DNA sequence: TGCAGTGCTAGTACGCTAGTCCCCCACGAGCAGTACTTC.

The chain employs TRBV3-1 (or the pseudogene TRBV3-2) and TRBJ2-1; 8 bases fit TRBD2. J was trimmed by 4 bases and V by 1 base; bases with no gene match: 3. The CDR3 sequence is 15 residues long. Germline values: CDR1 LGHDT, CDR2 YNNKEL (reference sequence). As DNA, the CDR3 is TGTGCCAGCAGCCAAGCTTCGGGGGGGTACAATGAGCAGTTCTTC. It translates to CASSQASGGYNEQFF.

The chain links TRBV4-1 to TRBJ2-7; perhaps TRBD1 as D (6 bases). CDR1 is MGHRA and CDR2 is YSYEKL in the germline V gene. This CDR3 contains 15 residues. V lost 0 bases to trimming and J lost 3 bases, with 12 bases between them. The CDR3: CASSQEGTGSYEQYF. The CDR3 DNA reads as TGCGCCAGCAGCCAAGAAGGTACAGGGAGCTACGAGCAGTACTTC.

The rearrangement links TRBV19 to TRBJ2-1, with D perhaps matching TRBD2 (6 bases). Trimming stripped 7 bases from V and 7 bases from J, with 23 bases between. The CDR3 consists of 16 residues. The germline gives CDR1 LNHDA, CDR2 SQIVND (reference sequence). The CDR3 protein is CASNDVAVPPGNEQFF. Written as DNA, the CDR3 is TGTGCCAGTAACGACGTAGCGGTACCACCGGGTAATGAGCAGTTCTTC.

This chain uses TRBV5-8 with TRBJ2-1; 10 positions agree with TRBD1. The germline V gene encodes CDR1 SGHTS and CDR2 YDEGEE. The CDR3 has 15 residues. The V gene end was trimmed by 5 bases and the J gene end by 8 bases; junction bases not matched to a gene: 10. The CDR3 region is CASSSTGTGVDEQFF. For the CDR3, the DNA is TGTGCCAGCAGTTCGACCGGGACAGGGGTCGATGAGCAGTTCTTC.

The V and J genes are TRBV4-1 and TRBJ2-3, with TRBD2 matching 7 bases. CDR1 is MGHRA and CDR2 is YSYEKL in the germline V gene. The CDR3 loop spans 14 amino acids. V was clipped by 4 bases and J by 6 bases; unmatched bases: 7. The CDR3, as DNA: TGCGCCAGCAGCCCGACTAGCCGCAGGGATACGCAGTATTTT. Its translation: CASSPTSRRDTQYF.

This chain joins TRBV15 and TRBJ2-3; tentatively, D is TRBD2 (6 bases). Germline loops: CDR1 LNHNV, CDR2 YYDKDF (reference sequence). This CDR3 is built from 18 residues. Trimming pared 0 bases from V and 2 bases from J, leaving 18 bases between. CDR3 sequence (DNA): TGTGCCACCAGCAGAGATCGAGGCGGGGCCTCCACCACAGATACGCAGTATTTT. Its translation is CATSRDRGGASTTDTQYF.

J is TRBJ1-5 and V is TRBV7-2; TRBD1 might be the D (5 bases). The CDR3 length is 15 residues. V was shortened by 5 bases and J by 3 bases, with 14 bases between the two germline ends. Per the germline V gene, CDR1 is SGHTA and CDR2 is FQGNSA. The DNA of the CDR3 is TGTGCCAGCAGCAGTCGCGGGGCTTACAATCAGCCCCAGCATTTT. The encoded protein is CASSSRGAYNQPQHF.

This clone was counted a few times. The chain employs TRBV5-8 and TRBJ1-6; maybe TRBD1 (6 bases). The CDR3 consists of 13 residues. The V gene's germline CDR1 is SGHTS and CDR2 YDEGEE. V shed 4 bases and J shed 8 bases, with 10 bases lying between them. CDR3: CASSPDRDSPLHF. The CDR3 coding sequence is TGTGCCAGCAGCCCGGACAGAGATTCACCCCTCCACTTT.

The gene calls are TRBV3-1 (or the pseudogene TRBV3-2) and TRBJ2-5, with 13 bases lining up with TRBD2. This CDR3 is 16 amino acids long. V shed 1 base, J shed 7 bases, and the junction held 6 bases outside the gene matches. Germline V gene sequence: CDR1 LGHDT, CDR2 YNNKEL (reference sequence). The CDR3 DNA is TGTGCCAGCAGCCAAGGACTAGCGGGGGGCTGGCGGACCCAGTACTTC. This codes for CASSQGLAGGWRTQYF.

The CDR3 region has the DNA TGTGCCAGCAGGCGAGCGGAGATCTACGAGCAGTACTTC. Amino acids: CASRRAEIYEQYF. The genes are TRBV2 and TRBJ2-7, with D maybe TRBD2 (5 bases). From germline, CDR1 is SNHLY and CDR2 FYNNEI. The CDR3 length is 13 residues. Trimming pared 6 bases from V and 3 bases from J, leaving 12 bases between. Variable domain in full (rest from reference TRBV2 and TRBJ2-7): EPEVTQTPSHQVTQMGQEVILRCVPISNHLYFYWYRQILGQKVEFLVSFYNNEISEKSEIFDDQFSVERPDGSNFTLKIRSTKLEDSAMYFCASRRAEIYEQYFGPGTRLTVT.